Listed below are T cell receptor beta chains from one sample, sequenced in a study of GPR56 and killer-like receptors on CD4 memory cells. No DNA is given; TCRdb re-called the reads and lists each CDR3 protein once. The listing records more than 2,500 distinct CDR3 sequences. The source material was memory CD4+ T cells from blood. The receptors shown here come from a human donor in good health. Both conserved end residues are part of each CDR3. Each record gives: clone size, J gene, V gene, CDR3 protein. Only some rows state a clone size, as once, few, many or a class for expanded clones.

size: large
J: TRBJ2-1
V: TRBV19
CDR3: CASSRGQGASNEQFF

size: medium-sized
J: TRBJ1-1
V: TRBV13
CDR3: CASSSLSRDRGRGFF

size: medium-sized
J: TRBJ1-1
V: TRBV7-2
CDR3: CASSFSLNTEAFF

size: large
J: TRBJ2-6
V: TRBV10-3
CDR3: CAISGTVSGANVLTF

size: NA
J: TRBJ2-2
V: TRBV7-9
CDR3: CASSRTSGDLTYRAGELFF

size: NA
J: TRBJ2-4
V: TRBV12-3/TRBV12-4
CDR3: CASSLDGNRNIQYF

size: NA
J: TRBJ1-1
V: TRBV12-3/TRBV12-4
CDR3: CASSFRQIMNTEAFF

size: NA
J: TRBJ2-7
V: TRBV6-5
CDR3: CASRLLSGRTYEQYF

size: NA
J: TRBJ1-2
V: TRBV20-1
CDR3: CSARGSGGSGGISNYGYTF

size: medium-sized
J: TRBJ2-2
V: TRBV19
CDR3: CASNPGQGVGELFF

size: NA
J: TRBJ1-3
V: TRBV20-1
CDR3: CSASPGSGNTIYF

size: NA
J: TRBJ2-5
V: TRBV6-6
CDR3: CASTPGTSGGTQYF

size: medium-sized
J: TRBJ2-3
V: TRBV5-4
CDR3: CASRASGGKVDTQYF

size: NA
J: TRBJ1-5
V: TRBV9
CDR3: CASSGPLPGRIDQPQHF

size: medium-sized
J: TRBJ2-1
V: TRBV12-5
CDR3: CASGLVLASGDLKQFF

size: NA
J: TRBJ1-1
V: TRBV11-2
CDR3: CASSPRLAGRQTQYFGPAEAFF

size: NA
J: TRBJ2-7
V: TRBV27
CDR3: CASSFWFSPGQGVDEQYF

size: NA
J: TRBJ2-7
V: TRBV5-6
CDR3: CASSLEGYASYEQYF

size: medium-sized
J: TRBJ1-1
V: TRBV18
CDR3: CASSPDRGTEAFF

size: medium-sized
J: TRBJ2-5
V: TRBV12-5
CDR3: CASGLGSRGETQYF

size: NA
J: TRBJ1-2
V: TRBV6-5
CDR3: CAGETGERGYTF

size: medium-sized
J: TRBJ2-7
V: TRBV6-5
CDR3: CASSGGQGIDEQYF

size: NA
J: TRBJ2-7
V: TRBV7-2
CDR3: CASSLPSYEQYF

size: large
J: TRBJ1-6
V: TRBV10-3
CDR3: CAISETGDNSPLHF

size: NA
J: TRBJ2-1
V: TRBV20-1
CDR3: CSAKSGGAREQFF

size: NA
J: TRBJ1-1
V: TRBV4-2
CDR3: CASSQDSGLETEAFF

size: NA
J: TRBJ2-3
V: TRBV5-4
CDR3: CASSLDTDTQYF

size: large
J: TRBJ1-2
V: TRBV6-5
CDR3: CASSRTGLDYGYTF

size: NA
J: TRBJ1-5
V: TRBV12-3/TRBV12-4
CDR3: CASSGVNQPQHF

size: medium-sized
J: TRBJ2-5
V: TRBV29-1
CDR3: CSVDPGGGETQYF

size: NA
J: TRBJ1-4
V: TRBV9
CDR3: CASSVTGQNEKLFF

size: NA
J: TRBJ1-1
V: TRBV7-3
CDR3: CASKMTGGQGTEAFF

size: medium-sized
J: TRBJ1-5
V: TRBV19
CDR3: CASRHFGGNQPQHF

size: NA
J: TRBJ2-2
V: TRBV24-1
CDR3: CATSAGGTAGACTGELFF

size: large
J: TRBJ1-2
V: TRBV7-2
CDR3: CASSLGIQGAGYGYTF

size: NA
J: TRBJ2-5
V: TRBV20-1
CDR3: CSAKPPGLAGGTQYF

size: NA
J: TRBJ1-1
V: TRBV25-1
CDR3: CASSDESALNTEAFF

size: large
J: TRBJ2-5
V: TRBV6-1
CDR3: CASSELAGAWYQETQYF

size: medium-sized
J: TRBJ2-5
V: TRBV6-6
CDR3: CASSPRREGAETQYF

size: medium-sized
J: TRBJ2-1
V: TRBV27
CDR3: CASSSKGGFNEQFF

size: medium-sized
J: TRBJ2-5
V: TRBV10-3
CDR3: CAISTGLAGVNQYF

size: NA
J: TRBJ1-2
V: TRBV7-2
CDR3: CASSLSGTGGAGYGYTF

size: NA
J: TRBJ2-5
V: TRBV5-6
CDR3: CASSSRLAGGLETQYF

size: NA
J: TRBJ2-1
V: TRBV2
CDR3: CASSGSGTYNEQFF

size: NA
J: TRBJ2-5
V: TRBV7-3
CDR3: CASSPGTEETQYF

size: medium-sized
J: TRBJ1-1
V: TRBV7-3
CDR3: CASTLIAGNTEAFF

size: medium-sized
J: TRBJ2-7
V: TRBV6-6
CDR3: CASSDSNSYEQYF

size: medium-sized
J: TRBJ1-2
V: TRBV11-3
CDR3: CASRSTGQGLGHGYTF

size: NA
J: TRBJ1-2
V: TRBV16
CDR3: CASSQSGEQLYGYTF

size: NA
J: TRBJ2-5
V: TRBV20-1
CDR3: CSARDGASGEQETQYF

size: medium-sized
J: TRBJ1-6
V: TRBV5-4
CDR3: CASSTETGFESPLHF

size: medium-sized
J: TRBJ2-3
V: TRBV18
CDR3: CASSPTPSGTGSRQYF

size: NA
J: TRBJ1-2
V: TRBV11-2
CDR3: CASSISGALYGYTF

size: NA
J: TRBJ1-6
V: TRBV6-6
CDR3: CSSYPPGQGEVGSPLHF

size: NA
J: TRBJ1-1
V: TRBV11-2
CDR3: CASRAFPGAKAFF

size: NA
J: TRBJ2-2
V: TRBV20-1
CDR3: CSASGDRGQGNTGELFF

size: medium-sized
J: TRBJ1-5
V: TRBV6-2/TRBV6-3
CDR3: CASSYRQFNQPQHF

size: NA
J: TRBJ1-1
V: TRBV12-3/TRBV12-4
CDR3: CASRNRPSDPEAFF

size: NA
J: TRBJ1-3
V: TRBV20-1
CDR3: CSAPDRTTGNTIYF